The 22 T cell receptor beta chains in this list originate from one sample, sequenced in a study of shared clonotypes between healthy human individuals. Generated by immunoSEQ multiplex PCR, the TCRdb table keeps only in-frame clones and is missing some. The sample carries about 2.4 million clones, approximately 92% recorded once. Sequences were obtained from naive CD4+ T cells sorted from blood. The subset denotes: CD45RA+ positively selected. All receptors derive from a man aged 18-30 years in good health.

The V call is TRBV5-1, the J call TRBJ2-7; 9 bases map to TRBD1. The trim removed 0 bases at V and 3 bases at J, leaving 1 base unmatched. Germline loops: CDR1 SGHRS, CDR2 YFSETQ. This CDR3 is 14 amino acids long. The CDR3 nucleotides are TGCGCCAGCAGCTTGGACAGGGGGCACTACGAGCAGTACTTC. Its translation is CASSLDRGHYEQYF.

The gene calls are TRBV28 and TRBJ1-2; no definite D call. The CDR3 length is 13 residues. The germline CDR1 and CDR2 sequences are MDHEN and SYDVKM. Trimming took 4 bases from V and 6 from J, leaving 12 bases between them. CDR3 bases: TGTGCCAGCAGTTCATACCGGGTGGATGGCTACACCTTC. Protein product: CASSSYRVDGYTF.

CDR3 nucleotide sequence: TGTGCCAGTAGTTCCAGAATTAACCAGTATTTT. It codes for CASSSRINQYF. The chain couples TRBV19 to TRBJ2-3; D ambiguous. The V end lost 5 bases, the J end lost 12 bases, and 12 bases lay between the germline ends. This CDR3 is built from 11 residues. The germline gives CDR1 LNHDA, CDR2 SQIVND (reference sequence).

CDR3 protein: CASNLAGAYQETQYF. The CDR3 DNA follows: TGTGCCAGCAATTTAGCGGGGGCGTACCAAGAGACCCAGTACTTC. The chain employs TRBV6-5 and TRBJ2-5, with 9 positions matching TRBD2. The V gene's germline CDR1 is MNHEY and CDR2 SVGAGI. V was pared by 7 bases and J by 0 bases, with 6 bases of the junction left unmatched. CDR3 length: 15 residues.

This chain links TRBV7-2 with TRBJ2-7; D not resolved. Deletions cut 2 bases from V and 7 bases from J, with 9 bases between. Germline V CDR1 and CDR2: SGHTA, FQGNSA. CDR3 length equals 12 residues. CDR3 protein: CASSLTRSEQYF. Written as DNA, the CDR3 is TGTGCCAGCAGCTTAACCCGGTCAGAGCAGTACTTC.

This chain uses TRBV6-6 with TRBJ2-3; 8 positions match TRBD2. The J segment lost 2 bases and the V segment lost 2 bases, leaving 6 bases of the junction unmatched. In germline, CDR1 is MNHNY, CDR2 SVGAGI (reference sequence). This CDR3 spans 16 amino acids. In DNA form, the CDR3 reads TGTGCCAGCAGTTACATTCGCGGGGGGACCACAGATACGCAGTATTTT. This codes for CASSYIRGGTTDTQYF.

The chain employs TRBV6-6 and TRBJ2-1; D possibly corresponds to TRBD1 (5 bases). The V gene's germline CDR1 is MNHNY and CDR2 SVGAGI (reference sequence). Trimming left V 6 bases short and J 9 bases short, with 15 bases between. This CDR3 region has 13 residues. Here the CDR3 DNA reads TGTGCCAGCAGAGGACCAGGGCTTAGTGAGCAGTTCTTC. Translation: CASRGPGLSEQFF.

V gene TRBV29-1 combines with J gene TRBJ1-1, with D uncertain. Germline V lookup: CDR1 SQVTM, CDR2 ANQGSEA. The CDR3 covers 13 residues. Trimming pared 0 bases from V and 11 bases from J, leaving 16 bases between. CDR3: CSVEEGSSSRAFF. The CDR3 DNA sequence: TGCAGCGTTGAAGAGGGGTCCTCCTCGAGGGCTTTCTTT.

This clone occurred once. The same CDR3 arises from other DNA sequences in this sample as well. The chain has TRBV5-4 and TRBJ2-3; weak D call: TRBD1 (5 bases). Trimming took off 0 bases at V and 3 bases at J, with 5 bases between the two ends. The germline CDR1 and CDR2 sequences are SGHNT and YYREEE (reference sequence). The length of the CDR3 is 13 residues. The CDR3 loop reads CASSLGTTDTQYF. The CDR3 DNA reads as TGTGCCAGCAGCTTGGGGACAACAGATACGCAGTATTTT.

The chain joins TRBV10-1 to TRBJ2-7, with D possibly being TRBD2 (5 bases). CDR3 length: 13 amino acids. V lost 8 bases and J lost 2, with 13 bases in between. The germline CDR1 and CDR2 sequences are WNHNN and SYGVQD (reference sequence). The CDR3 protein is CASAESGTYEQYF. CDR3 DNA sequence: TGCGCCAGCGCGGAAAGCGGAACCTACGAGCAGTACTTC.

The CDR3 coding sequence is TGTGCCAGCTCACCAATGGGGCCACCCTGGGGGACCCAGTACTTC. Translating it yields CASSPMGPPWGTQYF. V usage is TRBV18 and J usage is TRBJ2-5; D is perhaps TRBD1 (5 bases). Trimming removed 2 bases at V and 7 bases at J, with 17 bases between. The germline V gene encodes CDR1 KGHSH and CDR2 LQKENI. The CDR3 has 15 residues. Full variable domain (missing parts from reference TRBV18 and TRBJ2-5): NAGVMQNPRHLVRRRGQEARLRCSPMKGHSHVYWYRQLPEEGLKFMVYLQKENIIDESGMPKERFSAEFPKEGPSILRIQQVVRGDSAAYFCASSPMGPPWGTQYFGPGTRLLVL.

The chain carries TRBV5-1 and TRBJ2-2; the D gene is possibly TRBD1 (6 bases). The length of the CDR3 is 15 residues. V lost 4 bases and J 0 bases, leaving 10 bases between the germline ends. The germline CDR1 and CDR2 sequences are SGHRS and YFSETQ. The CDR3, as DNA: TGCGCCAGCAGCCAAAGGACAGCGAACACCGGGGAGCTGTTTTTT. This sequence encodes CASSQRTANTGELFF.

The CDR3 sequence is CASSPGIAGPLYEQYF. As DNA, the CDR3 is TGCGCCAGCAGCCCTGGGATAGCGGGACCCCTCTACGAGCAGTACTTC. V and J are TRBV5-1 and TRBJ2-7; 8 nucleotides agree with TRBD2. CDR3 length: 16 amino acids. Per germline, CDR1 SGHRS and CDR2 YFSETQ. V dropped 4 bases and J dropped 3; count of bases not matched to a gene: 12. The full variable domain, with the rest looked up from reference TRBV5-1 and TRBJ2-7, is KAGVTQTPRYLIKTRGQQVTLSCSPISGHRSVSWYQQTPGQGLQFLFEYFSETQRNKGNFPGRFSGRQFSNSRSEMNVSTLELGDSALYLCASSPGIAGPLYEQYFGPGTRLTVT.

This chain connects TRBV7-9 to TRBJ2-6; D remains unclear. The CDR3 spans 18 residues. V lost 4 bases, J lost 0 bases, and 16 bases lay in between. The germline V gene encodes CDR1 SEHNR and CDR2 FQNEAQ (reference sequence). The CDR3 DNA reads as TGTGCCAGCAGCTCCCCCGAGGCGTTCGACTCTGGGGCCAACGTCCTGACTTTC. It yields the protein CASSSPEAFDSGANVLTF.

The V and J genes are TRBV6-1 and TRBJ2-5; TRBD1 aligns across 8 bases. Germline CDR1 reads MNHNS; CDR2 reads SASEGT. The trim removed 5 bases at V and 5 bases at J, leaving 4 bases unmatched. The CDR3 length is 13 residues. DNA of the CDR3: TGTGCCAGCAGTTTCCGGGACAGGGAGACCCAGTACTTC. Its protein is CASSFRDRETQYF.

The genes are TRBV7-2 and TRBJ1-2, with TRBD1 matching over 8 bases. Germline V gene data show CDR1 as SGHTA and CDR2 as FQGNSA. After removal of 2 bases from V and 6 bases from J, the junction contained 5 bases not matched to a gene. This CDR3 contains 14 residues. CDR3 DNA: TGTGCCAGCAGCTTATTCGGGACAGGAGATGGCTACACCTTC. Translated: CASSLFGTGDGYTF.

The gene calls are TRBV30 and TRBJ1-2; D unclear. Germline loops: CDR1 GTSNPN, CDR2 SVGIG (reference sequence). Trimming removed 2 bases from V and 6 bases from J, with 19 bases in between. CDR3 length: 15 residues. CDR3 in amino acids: CAWSTTRRVADGYTF. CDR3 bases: TGTGCCTGGAGTACGACACGGAGGGTCGCCGATGGCTACACCTTC.

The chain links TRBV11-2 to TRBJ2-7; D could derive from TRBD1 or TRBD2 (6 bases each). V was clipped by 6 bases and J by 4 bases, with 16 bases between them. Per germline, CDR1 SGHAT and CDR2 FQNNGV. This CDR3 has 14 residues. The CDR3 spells CASRWTAGTYEQYF. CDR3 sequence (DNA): TGTGCCAGCAGGTGGACAGCCGGGACTTACGAGCAGTACTTC. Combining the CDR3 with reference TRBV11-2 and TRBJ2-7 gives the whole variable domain EAGVAQSPRYKIIEKRQSVAFWCNPISGHATLYWYQQILGQGPKLLIQFQNNGVVDDSQLPKDRFSAERLKGVDSTLKIQPAKLEDSAVYLCASRWTAGTYEQYFGPGTRLTVT.

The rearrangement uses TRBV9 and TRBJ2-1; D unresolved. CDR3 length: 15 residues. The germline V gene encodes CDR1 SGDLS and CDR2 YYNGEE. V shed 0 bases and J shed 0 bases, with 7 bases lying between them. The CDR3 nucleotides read TGTGCCAGCAGCGTAGGGGCTTTCTCCTACAATGAGCAGTTCTTC. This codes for CASSVGAFSYNEQFF.

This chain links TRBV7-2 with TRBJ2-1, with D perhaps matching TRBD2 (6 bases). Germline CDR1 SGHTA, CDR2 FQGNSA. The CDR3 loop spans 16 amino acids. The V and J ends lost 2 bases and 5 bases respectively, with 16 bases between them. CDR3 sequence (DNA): TGTGCCAGCAGCTTATGGGGCGGGGACTTCGACAATGAGCAGTTCTTC. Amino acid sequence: CASSLWGGDFDNEQFF.

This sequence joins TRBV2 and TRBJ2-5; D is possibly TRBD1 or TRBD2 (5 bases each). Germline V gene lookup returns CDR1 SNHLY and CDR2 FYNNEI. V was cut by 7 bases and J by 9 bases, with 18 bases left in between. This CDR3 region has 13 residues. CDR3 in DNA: TGTGCCAGCACCGAGAGGGGCCGGTTGGCCCAGTACTTC. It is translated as CASTERGRLAQYF.

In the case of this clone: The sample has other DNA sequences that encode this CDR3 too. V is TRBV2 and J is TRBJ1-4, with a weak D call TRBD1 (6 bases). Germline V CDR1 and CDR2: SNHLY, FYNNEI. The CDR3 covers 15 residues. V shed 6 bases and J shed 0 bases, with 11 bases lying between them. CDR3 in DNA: TGTGCCAGCAGAGGAGGGGGTGCAACTAATGAAAAACTGTTTTTT. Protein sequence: CASRGGGATNEKLFF.